Listed below are T cell receptor beta chains from one sample, sequenced in a study of blood T cells in healthy people across ages. TCRdb re-called the 5' RACE reads with MiXCR, one entry per CDR3 protein. The sample includes approximately 800,000 distinct CDR3 sequences, just over 55% seen only once; the top ten take around 24%. Material: blood. These receptors all stem from a man between 40 and 49 years old in good health. The CDR3 runs from the conserved cysteine through the conserved F or W. A D gene is named only where the DNA matches it firmly. Where a row states a size, it is once, few, many or the class of an expanded clone; other rows omit it.

v_gene	j_gene	abundance	d_gene	CDR3nt	CDR3aa
TRBV6-5	TRBJ1-1	-	TRBD1	TGTGCCAGCAGTTCATATGGGACAGGGGGTAACACTGAAGCTTTCTTT	CASSSYGTGGNTEAFF
TRBV12-3/TRBV12-4	TRBJ2-5	-	-	TGTGCCAGCAGTTTACGGGCTAGCCTAGGGACCCAGTACTTC	CASSLRASLGTQYF
TRBV7-9	TRBJ1-2	few	-	TGTGCCAGCAGCTCCCGGGGGTTAGGTGGCTACACCTTC	CASSSRGLGGYTF
TRBV4-3	TRBJ2-7	-	TRBD1	TGCGCCAGCAGCCTTAGGACAGGGCCAAGTGGTGGCGAGCAGTACTTC	CASSLRTGPSGGEQYF
TRBV7-8	TRBJ1-1	-	TRBD1	TGTGCCAGCAGCCCGGACAGGGGCTTTAGAGGGATAAACACTGAAGCTTTCTTT	CASSPDRGFRGINTEAFF
TRBV20-1	TRBJ2-3	-	-	TGCAGTGCTAGAGACCCTACGGGTACAGATACGCAGTATTTT	CSARDPTGTDTQYF
TRBV2	TRBJ2-1	-	TRBD2	TGTGCCAGCAGTGGCAGGCTAGCGGGGGGGCTAACTCACAATGAGCAGTTCTTC	CASSGRLAGGLTHNEQFF
TRBV12-3/TRBV12-4	TRBJ2-7	-	-	TGTGCCAGCAGTTTATACGAGGGCTCGGACGAGCAGTACTTC	CASSLYEGSDEQYF
TRBV6-2/TRBV6-3	TRBJ2-4	-	-	TGTGCCAGCACCTCAGGAAGCATTCAGTACTTC	CASTSGSIQYF
TRBV7-9	TRBJ1-4	-	TRBD1	TGTGCCAGCAGCTTAGATTTGGACAGGGGGCGCGGAAATGAAAAACTGTTTTTT	CASSLDLDRGRGNEKLFF
TRBV13	TRBJ1-1	-	TRBD1	TGTGCCAGCAGGGGGAGACAGGGGATTGAAGCTTTCTTT	CASRGRQGIEAFF
TRBV3-1	TRBJ2-3	few	-	TGTGCCAGCAGCCCGGCTAGCACAGATACGCAGTATTTT	CASSPASTDTQYF
TRBV12-3/TRBV12-4	TRBJ2-7	-	-	TGTGCCAGCAGTCCAGATTACTCCTACGAGCAGTACTTC	CASSPDYSYEQYF
TRBV6-6	TRBJ1-5	few	-	TGTGCCAGCAGTCCCCATGAGGCAGGGTACAATCAGCCCCAGCATTTT	CASSPHEAGYNQPQHF
TRBV6-1	TRBJ1-2	few	-	TGTGCCAGCAGTGATATTTCGGGGGCTGGCTATGGCTACACCTTC	CASSDISGAGYGYTF
TRBV2	TRBJ2-6	-	-	TGTGCCAGCAGGTCGGAATACTCTGGGGCCAACGTCCTGACTTTC	CASRSEYSGANVLTF
TRBV20-1	TRBJ1-2	-	-	TGCAGTGCTAGAGATCGGAGGTTTACTAATGGCTACACCTTC	CSARDRRFTNGYTF
TRBV6-6	TRBJ2-1	-	TRBD1	TGTGCCAGCAGTCACACTACAGGGGTACCAGAGCAGTTCTTC	CASSHTTGVPEQFF
TRBV29-1	TRBJ1-2	-	-	TGCAGCGTTGAAGATCGGAAAACAGGGCACTATGGCTACACCTTC	CSVEDRKTGHYGYTF
TRBV29-1	TRBJ2-1	few	TRBD2	TGCAGCTCCGCCGGGACTAGAAGTGTAGGCCAGTTCTTC	CSSAGTRSVGQFF
TRBV30	TRBJ2-3	few	-	TGTGCCTGGGGGGAGAGGGCAGATACGCAGTATTTT	CAWGERADTQYF
TRBV29-1	TRBJ1-5	few	-	TGCAGCGTTATGGCTGTGGATCAGCCCCAGCATTTT	CSVMAVDQPQHF
TRBV6-6	TRBJ1-3	-	-	TGTGCCAGCAGTTACGGCAGCGTCTCTGGAAACACCATATATTTT	CASSYGSVSGNTIYF
TRBV5-5	TRBJ2-5	-	-	TGTGCCAGCAGCCCGAGGGGGATCGGTGAGCAGTACTTC	CASSPRGIGEQYF
TRBV14	TRBJ1-3	-	-	TGTGCCAGCAGCCAGGCAGGGTACTCTGGAAACACCATATATTTT	CASSQAGYSGNTIYF
TRBV10-3	TRBJ2-2	-	-	TGTGCCATCAGACAAACAGAGTCCACCGGGGAGCTGTTTTTT	CAIRQTESTGELFF
TRBV24-1	TRBJ2-7	-	TRBD1	TGTGCCACCAGTGGTGCGACCGGGACAGGGGGCAATGAGCAGTACTTC	CATSGATGTGGNEQYF
TRBV7-2	TRBJ1-1	-	-	TGTGCCAGCAGCTTAAGCACCAGTCCAATGAACACTGAAGCTTTCTTT	CASSLSTSPMNTEAFF
TRBV20-1	TRBJ2-7	-	-	TGCAGTGCTAGAGATAATTTTGATACTCAGGGGCGTTCACAGTACTTC	CSARDNFDTQGRSQYF
TRBV27	TRBJ2-7	-	-	TGTGCCAGCAGTTTATCCCCTCCTCCTAAATACGAGCAGTACTTC	CASSLSPPPKYEQYF
TRBV4-2	TRBJ2-1	-	-	TGTGCCAGCAGCCAAGGGCCCGCGGGGAGCTCCTACAATGAGCAGTTCTTC	CASSQGPAGSSYNEQFF
TRBV7-2	TRBJ2-7	-	-	TGTGCCAGCAGCGTCATAATTCGTGACGAGCAGTACTTC	CASSVIIRDEQYF
TRBV7-9	TRBJ1-6	-	-	TGTGCCAGCAGCTTGCCGGGACGGAAAAATTCACCCCTCCACTTT	CASSLPGRKNSPLHF
TRBV20-1	TRBJ2-1	many	TRBD2	TGCAGTGCTAGACCTGCGACTAGCGGGAGACCCAATGAGCAGTTCTTC	CSARPATSGRPNEQFF